This T cell receptor beta chain was recorded in a study of CD8 T cells in ankylosing spondylitis. Regarding the study as a whole: CD8+ disease-linked clones were present at relatively low frequencies in blood. Reported data indicate significant enrichment of disease-linked clones within matched ankylosing spondylitis synovial fluid. In ankylosing spondylitis blood, a motif of about eight highly homologous TCR beta variants appeared characteristic.

Quantitative molecular-barcoded 5'-RACE generated the TCR beta libraries. TCRdb itself ran the 5' RACE reads through MiXCR, one entry per CDR3 protein. The table shows a few hundred thousand distinct CDR3 sequences, with around 21% occurring only once. The CDR3 loop spans 13 amino acids. V shed 6 bases, J shed 10 bases, and the junction held 12 bases outside the gene matches. Germline assignment: CDR1 SQVTM and CDR2 ANQGSEA. This clonotype was observed many times. Its specificity is not known. The sample comprised blood, either unsorted or a sorted T cell fraction (not recorded which). The gene calls are TRBV29-1 and TRBJ2-1; 7 positions match TRBD1. The TCR originated in a female donor with ankylosing spondylitis or in good health (not recorded which). The CDR3 is CSVPPPTGWEQFF. The CDR3 DNA reads TGCAGCGTCCCCCCCCCGACAGGGTGGGAGCAGTTCTTC.